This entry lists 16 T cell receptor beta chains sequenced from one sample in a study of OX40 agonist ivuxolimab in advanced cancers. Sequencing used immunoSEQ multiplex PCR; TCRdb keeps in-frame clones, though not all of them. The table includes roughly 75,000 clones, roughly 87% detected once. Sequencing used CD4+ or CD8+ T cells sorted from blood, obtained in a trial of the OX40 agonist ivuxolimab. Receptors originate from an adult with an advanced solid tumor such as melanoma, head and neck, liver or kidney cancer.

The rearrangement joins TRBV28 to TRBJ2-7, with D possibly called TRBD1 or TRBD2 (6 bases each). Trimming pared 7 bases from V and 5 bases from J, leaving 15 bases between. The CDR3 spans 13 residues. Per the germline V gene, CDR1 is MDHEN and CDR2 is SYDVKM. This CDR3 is CASTFRGQDEQYF. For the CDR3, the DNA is TGTGCCAGCACTTTCCGGGGGCAGGACGAGCAGTACTTC.

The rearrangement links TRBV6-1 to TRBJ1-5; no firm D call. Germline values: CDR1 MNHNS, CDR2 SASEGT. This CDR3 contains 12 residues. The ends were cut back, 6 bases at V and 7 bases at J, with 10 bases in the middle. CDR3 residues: CASSPIKQPQHF. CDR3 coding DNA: TGTGCCAGCAGCCCTATAAAACAGCCCCAGCATTTT.

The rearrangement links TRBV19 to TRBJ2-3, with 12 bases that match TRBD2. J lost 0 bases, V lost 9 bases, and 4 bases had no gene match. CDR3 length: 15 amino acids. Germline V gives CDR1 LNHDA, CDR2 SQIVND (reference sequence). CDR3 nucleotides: TGTGCCAGCCGTCTAGCGGGAGGGAGCACAGATACGCAGTATTTT. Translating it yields CASRLAGGSTDTQYF.

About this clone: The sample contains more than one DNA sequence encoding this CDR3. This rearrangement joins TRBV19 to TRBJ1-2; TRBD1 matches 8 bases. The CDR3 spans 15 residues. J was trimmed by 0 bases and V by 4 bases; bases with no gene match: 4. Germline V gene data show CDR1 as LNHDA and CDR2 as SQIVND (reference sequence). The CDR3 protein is CASSTGTGPNYGYTF. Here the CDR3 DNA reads TGTGCCAGTAGTACCGGGACAGGACCTAACTATGGCTACACCTTC.

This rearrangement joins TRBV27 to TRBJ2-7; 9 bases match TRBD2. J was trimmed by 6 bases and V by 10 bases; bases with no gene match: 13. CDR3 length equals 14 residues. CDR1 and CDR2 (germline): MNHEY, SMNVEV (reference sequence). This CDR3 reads CATSQVAGVGEQYF. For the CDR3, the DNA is TGTGCCACTAGTCAGGTAGCGGGAGTAGGCGAGCAGTACTTC.

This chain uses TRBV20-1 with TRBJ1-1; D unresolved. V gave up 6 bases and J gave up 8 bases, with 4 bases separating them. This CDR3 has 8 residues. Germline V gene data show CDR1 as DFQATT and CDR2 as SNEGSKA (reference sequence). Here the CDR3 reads CSAEEAFF. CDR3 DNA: TGCAGTGCGGAGGAAGCTTTCTTT.

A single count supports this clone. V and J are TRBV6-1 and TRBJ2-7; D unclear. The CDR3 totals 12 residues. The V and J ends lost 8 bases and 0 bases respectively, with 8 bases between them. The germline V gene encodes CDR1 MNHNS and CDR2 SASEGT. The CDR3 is CASGPYSYEQYF. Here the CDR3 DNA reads TGTGCCAGCGGTCCCTACTCCTACGAGCAGTACTTC.

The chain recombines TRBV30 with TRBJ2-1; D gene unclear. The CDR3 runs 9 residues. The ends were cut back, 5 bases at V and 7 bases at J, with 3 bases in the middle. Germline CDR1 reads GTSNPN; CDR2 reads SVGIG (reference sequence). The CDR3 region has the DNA TGTGCCTGGGAGAATGAGCAGTTCTTC. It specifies CAWENEQFF.

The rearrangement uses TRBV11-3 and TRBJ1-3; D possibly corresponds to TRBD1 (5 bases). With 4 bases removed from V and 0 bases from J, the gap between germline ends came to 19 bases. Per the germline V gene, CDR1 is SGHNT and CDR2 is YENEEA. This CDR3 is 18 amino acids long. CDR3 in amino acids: CASSSDRDGGSSGNTIYF. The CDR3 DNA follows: TGTGCCAGCAGCTCGGACCGGGACGGCGGCTCCTCTGGAAACACCATATATTTT. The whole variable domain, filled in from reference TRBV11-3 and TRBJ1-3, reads EAGVVQSPRYKIIEKKQPVAFWCNPISGHNTLYWYLQNLGQGPELLIRYENEEAVDDSQLPKDRFSAERLKGVDSTLKIQPAELGDSAVYLCASSSDRDGGSSGNTIYFGEGSWLTVV.

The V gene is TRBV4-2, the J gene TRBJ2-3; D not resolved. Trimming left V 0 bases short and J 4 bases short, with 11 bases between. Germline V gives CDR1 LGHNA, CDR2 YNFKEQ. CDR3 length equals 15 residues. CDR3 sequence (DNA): TGTGCCAGCAGCCAAGAGCAATCTGCCGCAGATACGCAGTATTTT. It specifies CASSQEQSAADTQYF.

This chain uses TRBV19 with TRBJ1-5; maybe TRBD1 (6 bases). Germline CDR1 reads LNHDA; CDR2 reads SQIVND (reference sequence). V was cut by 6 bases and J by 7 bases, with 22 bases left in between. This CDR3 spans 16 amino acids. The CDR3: CASSPMGGLTRQPQHF. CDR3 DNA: TGTGCCAGTAGCCCCATGGGGGGCTTAACTAGACAGCCCCAGCATTTT.

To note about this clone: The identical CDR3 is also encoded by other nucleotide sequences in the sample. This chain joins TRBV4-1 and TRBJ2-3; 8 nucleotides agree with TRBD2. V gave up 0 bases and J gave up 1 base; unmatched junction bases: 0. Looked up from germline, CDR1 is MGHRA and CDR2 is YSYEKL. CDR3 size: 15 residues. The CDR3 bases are TGCGCCAGCAGCCAAGAGGGACTAGGCACAGATACGCAGTATTTT. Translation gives CASSQEGLGTDTQYF.

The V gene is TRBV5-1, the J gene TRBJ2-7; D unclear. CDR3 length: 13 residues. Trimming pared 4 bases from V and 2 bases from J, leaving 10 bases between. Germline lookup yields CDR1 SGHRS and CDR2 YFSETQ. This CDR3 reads CASSHRRPYEQYF. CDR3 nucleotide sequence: TGCGCCAGCAGCCATCGCAGGCCCTACGAGCAGTACTTC.

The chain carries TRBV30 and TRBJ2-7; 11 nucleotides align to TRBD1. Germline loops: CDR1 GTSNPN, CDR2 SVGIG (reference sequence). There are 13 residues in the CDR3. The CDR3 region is CAVGQGAFYEQYF. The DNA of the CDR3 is TGTGCAGTAGGACAGGGGGCGTTCTACGAGCAGTACTTC.

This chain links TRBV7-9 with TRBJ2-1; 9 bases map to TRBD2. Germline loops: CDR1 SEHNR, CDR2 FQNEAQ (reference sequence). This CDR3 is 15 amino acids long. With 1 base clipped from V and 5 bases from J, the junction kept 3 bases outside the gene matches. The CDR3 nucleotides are TGTGCCAGCAGCTTAGTTAGCGGGAGAAACAATGAGCAGTTCTTC. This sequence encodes CASSLVSGRNNEQFF.

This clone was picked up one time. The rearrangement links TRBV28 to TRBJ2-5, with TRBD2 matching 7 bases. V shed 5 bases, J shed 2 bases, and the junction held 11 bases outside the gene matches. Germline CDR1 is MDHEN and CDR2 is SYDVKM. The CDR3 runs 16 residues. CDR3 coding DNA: TGTGCCAGCAGTCAACTCGGGACTACCCTTCAAGAGACCCAGTACTTC. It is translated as CASSQLGTTLQETQYF. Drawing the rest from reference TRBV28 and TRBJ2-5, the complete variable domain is DVKVTQSSRYLVKRTGEKVFLECVQDMDHENMFWYRQDPGLGLRLIYFSYDVKMKEKGDIPEGYSVSREKKERFSLILESASTNQTSMYLCASSQLGTTLQETQYFGPGTRLLVL.